The 22 T cell receptor beta chains presented below share a single source sample, sequenced in a study of blood T cell repertoires in COVID-19. Assay used: immunoSEQ multiplex PCR; TCRdb lists only in-frame clones, some missing. This sample carries fewer than 250,000 clones, roughly 84% of them seen once, and the ten largest clones take roughly 3%. The sample taken for sequencing was PBMCs or T cells enriched from blood (not recorded which). The receptors were sampled from a woman aged 25 to 39 who had recovered from COVID-19.

The chain joins TRBV11-2 to TRBJ1-4, with D possibly being TRBD1 (6 bases). CDR1 is SGHAT, CDR2 FQNNGV, per germline. V gave up 1 base and J gave up 0 bases, with 18 bases separating them. The CDR3 totals 19 residues. CDR3 loop: CASSLVGGAGIATNEKLFF. The CDR3 coding sequence is TGTGCCAGCAGCTTAGTAGGGGGGGCAGGGATTGCAACTAATGAAAAACTGTTTTTT.

V usage is TRBV10-3 and J usage is TRBJ1-2; 8 bases agree with TRBD1. CDR1 and CDR2 (germline): ENHRY, SYGVKD. The J segment lost 5 bases and the V segment lost 7 bases, leaving 6 bases of the junction unmatched. This CDR3 spans 13 amino acids. This CDR3 reads CAITEDRGYGYTF. The CDR3 DNA reads TGTGCCATCACTGAAGACAGGGGATATGGCTACACCTTC.

This chain connects TRBV4-1 to TRBJ1-3; no clear D gene. The germline V and J ends were trimmed by 2 bases and 3 bases, with 8 bases remaining between them. The germline V gene encodes CDR1 MGHRA and CDR2 YSYEKL. This CDR3 is 14 amino acids long. The CDR3 loop is CASSQSLNGNTIYF. The CDR3 coding sequence is TGCGCCAGCAGCCAAAGCCTGAATGGAAACACCATATATTTT.

The chain uses TRBV18 and TRBJ2-7, with 8 bases fitting TRBD1. The CDR3 spans 13 residues. V lost 3 bases, J lost 3 bases, and 1 base stayed unmatched. The germline gives CDR1 KGHSH, CDR2 LQKENI. The CDR3 coding sequence is TGTGCCAGCTCACCGGGGACAGGCTACGAGCAGTACGTC. Its protein product is CASSPGTGYEQYV.

The V gene is TRBV15, the J gene TRBJ2-2; D might be TRBD1 (6 bases). The CDR3 length is 16 residues. Germline V gene sequence: CDR1 LNHNV, CDR2 YYDKDF (reference sequence). V lost 4 bases to trimming and J lost 1 base, with 13 bases between them. This CDR3 is CATSTLTGKNTGELFF. As DNA, the CDR3 is TGTGCCACCAGCACTTTAACAGGGAAGAACACCGGGGAGCTGTTTTTT.

J is TRBJ2-2 and V is TRBV7-9, with 9 bases fitting TRBD2. V dropped 8 bases and J dropped 2; count of bases not matched to a gene: 15. From germline, CDR1 is SEHNR and CDR2 FQNEAQ (reference sequence). This CDR3 is built from 18 residues. The CDR3 sequence: CASEPSRLAGQNTGELFF. Written as DNA, the CDR3 is TGTGCCAGCGAGCCATCGCGGCTAGCGGGGCAAAACACCGGGGAGCTGTTTTTT.

The chain couples TRBV5-4 to TRBJ1-2; D remains ambiguous. V lost 5 bases and J 8 bases, leaving 13 bases between the germline ends. The germline V gene encodes CDR1 SGHNT and CDR2 YYREEE (reference sequence). The CDR3 covers 12 residues. In nucleotides, the CDR3 is TGTGCCAGCAGTTTAGATTTAGAAGGCTACACCTTC. This translates into CASSLDLEGYTF.

The CDR3 loop reads CASTNQGTGGVSTEAFF. DNA for the CDR3: TGTGCCAGTACCAATCAGGGGACAGGGGGCGTTAGCACTGAAGCTTTCTTT. The V gene is TRBV19, the J gene TRBJ1-1; 12 nucleotides align to TRBD1. Germline V gene data show CDR1 as LNHDA and CDR2 as SQIVND (reference sequence). V shed 7 bases, J shed 4 bases, and the junction held 13 bases outside the gene matches. This CDR3 comprises 17 residues.

The chain combines TRBV18 with TRBJ1-2; 7 positions agree with TRBD1. The CDR3 has 14 residues. The V gene end was trimmed by 1 base and the J gene end by 6 bases; junction bases not matched to a gene: 5. Germline V gives CDR1 KGHSH, CDR2 LQKENI. The CDR3 DNA reads as TGTGCCAGCTCACCACGGGACAGTAGCAATGGCTACACCTTC. This codes for CASSPRDSSNGYTF.

The rearrangement links TRBV5-1 to TRBJ2-1; 15 bases match TRBD2. V shed 3 bases and J 9 bases; nucleotides not matched to a gene: 1. In germline, CDR1 is SGHRS, CDR2 YFSETQ. There are 14 residues in the CDR3. CDR3 in DNA: TGCGCCAGCAGCTGGGGACTAGCGGGGGGTGAGCAGTTCTTC. Protein product: CASSWGLAGGEQFF.

This clone has only one observation. The chain has TRBV24-1 and TRBJ1-2; 9 bases fit TRBD1. Per the germline V gene, CDR1 is KGHDR and CDR2 is SFDVKD. The CDR3 covers 13 residues. Trimming took 4 bases from V and 8 from J; bases not matched to a gene: 4. CDR3 DNA: TGTGCCACCAGTGAAGGGACAGGGAGAGGCTACACCTTC. Amino acid sequence: CATSEGTGRGYTF.

The J gene is TRBJ2-2, the V gene TRBV10-1, with D perhaps TRBD1 (5 bases). Between the trimmed V and J ends, which lost 6 bases and 5 bases, there was a span of 16 bases. This CDR3 has 15 residues. Germline CDR1 and CDR2: WNHNN and SYGVQD (reference sequence). The CDR3 is CASRDPGKGTGELFF. CDR3 in DNA: TGCGCCAGCAGAGATCCAGGGAAGGGTACCGGGGAGCTGTTTTTT.

The chain joins TRBV11-2 to TRBJ1-3, with D possibly matching TRBD1 (5 bases). The CDR3 is 16 residues long. CDR1 is SGHAT, CDR2 FQNNGV, per germline. Between the trimmed V and J ends, which lost 3 bases and 3 bases, there was a span of 15 bases. This CDR3 reads CASSFTVGGNGNTIYF. CDR3 DNA: TGTGCCAGCAGCTTCACTGTGGGGGGTAATGGAAACACCATATATTTT. The whole variable domain, remainder taken from reference TRBV11-2 and TRBJ1-3, is EAGVAQSPRYKIIEKRQSVAFWCNPISGHATLYWYQQILGQGPKLLIQFQNNGVVDDSQLPKDRFSAERLKGVDSTLKIQPAKLEDSAVYLCASSFTVGGNGNTIYFGEGSWLTVV.

This clone has a handful of counts. This chain connects TRBV7-6 to TRBJ2-1; maybe TRBD1 (5 bases). CDR3 length: 14 amino acids. V was shortened by 6 bases and J by 3 bases, with 12 bases between the two germline ends. Germline V gene data show CDR1 as SGHVS and CDR2 as FNYEAQ. The CDR3 DNA follows: TGTGCCAGCAGTGGACACGGGCTCTACAATGAGCAGTTCTTC. Translation gives CASSGHGLYNEQFF.

This chain connects TRBV6-2 or TRBV6-3 to TRBJ2-3; 11 bases fit TRBD2. The CDR3 runs to 17 residues. CDR1 and CDR2 (germline): MNHEY, SVGEGT. V lost 2 bases and J lost 4; bases outside the gene matches: 8. The CDR3 DNA follows: TGTGCCAGCAGTTACACCCTAGCGGGGGGAGGGTCAGATACGCAGTATTTT. Encoded protein: CASSYTLAGGGSDTQYF.

The chain employs TRBV7-8 and TRBJ2-7; TRBD2 aligns across 12 bases. Germline values: CDR1 SGHVS, CDR2 FQNEAQ. This CDR3 region has 18 residues. V trimming: 4 bases; J trimming: 1 base; junction bases outside the gene matches: 11. The CDR3 DNA reads TGTGCCAGCAGCTATCGGGTGACTAGCGGGAGATGGTCCTACGAGCAGTACTTC. Encoded protein: CASSYRVTSGRWSYEQYF.

This clone was seen more than once but under ten times. The chain employs TRBV28 and TRBJ1-6; 8 nucleotides align to TRBD1. The CDR3 covers 14 residues. The germline CDR1 and CDR2 sequences are MDHEN and SYDVKM. The ends lost 5 bases at V and 7 bases at J; junction bases unmatched: 4. CDR3 residues: CASSGTGWNSPLHF. CDR3 nucleotide sequence: TGTGCCAGCAGTGGGACAGGCTGGAATTCACCCCTCCACTTT.

The J gene is TRBJ2-5, the V gene TRBV23-1; TRBD1 is a possible D gene (6 bases). TRBV23-1 is an open reading frame whose function is uncertain. The V and J ends lost 0 bases and 4 bases respectively, with 9 bases between them. This CDR3 region has 14 residues. CDR3 amino acids: CASSQSSRGETQYF. CDR3 sequence (DNA): TGCGCCAGCAGTCAATCCTCCAGGGGAGAGACCCAGTACTTC.

This sequence joins TRBV7-3 and TRBJ1-1; TRBD1 is a possible D gene (6 bases). V lost 2 bases and J 4 bases, leaving 8 bases between the germline ends. Germline V lookup: CDR1 SGHTA, CDR2 FQGTGA. The CDR3 runs 13 residues. CDR3 DNA: TGTGCCAGCAGCTTACGGGGGGCCACTGAAGCTTTCTTT. It is translated as CASSLRGATEAFF. Supplemented by reference TRBV7-3 and TRBJ1-1, the full variable domain reads GAGVSQTPSNKVTEKGKYVELRCDPISGHTALYWYRQSLGQGPEFLIYFQGTGAADDSGLPNDRFFAVRPEGSVSTLKIQRTERGDSAVYLCASSLRGATEAFFGQGTRLTVV.

The chain joins TRBV10-1 to TRBJ2-7, with 9 nucleotides matching TRBD2. This CDR3 is built from 17 residues. Germline V gene sequence: CDR1 WNHNN, CDR2 SYGVQD (reference sequence). The junction had 15 bases not matched to a gene; V was cut back by 7 bases and J by 2 bases. The DNA of the CDR3 is TGCGCCAGCATACTTAGCGGGAGCGTAGGTCCTCCCTACGAGCAGTACTTC. Encoded protein: CASILSGSVGPPYEQYF.

V usage is TRBV9 and J usage is TRBJ2-2; tentatively, D is TRBD2 (6 bases). The V end was cut by 2 bases, the J end by 5 bases, with 7 bases between. Germline V gene lookup returns CDR1 SGDLS and CDR2 YYNGEE. The CDR3 covers 13 residues. The DNA of the CDR3 is TGTGCCAGCAGCGTCCTAGCGACCGGGGAGCTGTTTTTT. Residues: CASSVLATGELFF.

The chain recombines TRBV27 with TRBJ2-1; 11 bases are a match to TRBD2. Germline V lookup: CDR1 MNHEY, CDR2 SMNVEV (reference sequence). The trim removed 4 bases at V and 0 bases at J, leaving 11 bases unmatched. The CDR3 is made up of 19 amino acids. The CDR3 spells CASSSSSGGTSSSYNEQFF. CDR3 DNA sequence: TGTGCCAGCAGTTCCTCTAGCGGGGGGACCTCGAGCTCCTACAATGAGCAGTTCTTC.